This TCR beta chain stems from a study of T cell responses to AZD1222 COVID-19 vaccine. Study-level background: Recipients boosted at about 4 weeks or about 12 weeks are pooled. Regarding the study as a whole: In the spike-specific TCR repertoire, nearly half reportedly target unmutated variant regions. Females outnumbered males among donors, who were mostly white British; clonal diversity was possibly underestimated. Among AZD1222 vaccinees, only 5 to 7 were seropositive at baseline.

Only in-frame clones appear in the TCRdb table, and some are missing; sequencing was by immunoSEQ multiplex PCR. Seen here are around 100,000 clones, around 95% observed once, and the top ten hold around 2%. Points on this clone: Its antigen is as yet unknown.

The starting material was peripheral blood, obtained on day 0 of AZD1222 vaccination. The clonotype was recovered from an adult in good health.

The CDR3 reads CASRRDRGADTQYF. The CDR3 bases are TGTGCCAGTAGGAGGGACAGGGGTGCAGATACGCAGTATTTT. The chain employs TRBV19 and TRBJ2-3; TRBD1 matches at 10 bases. V shed 6 bases and J 4 bases; nucleotides not matched to a gene: 4. Germline V gene data show CDR1 as LNHDA and CDR2 as SQIVND (reference sequence). CDR3 length equals 14 residues.